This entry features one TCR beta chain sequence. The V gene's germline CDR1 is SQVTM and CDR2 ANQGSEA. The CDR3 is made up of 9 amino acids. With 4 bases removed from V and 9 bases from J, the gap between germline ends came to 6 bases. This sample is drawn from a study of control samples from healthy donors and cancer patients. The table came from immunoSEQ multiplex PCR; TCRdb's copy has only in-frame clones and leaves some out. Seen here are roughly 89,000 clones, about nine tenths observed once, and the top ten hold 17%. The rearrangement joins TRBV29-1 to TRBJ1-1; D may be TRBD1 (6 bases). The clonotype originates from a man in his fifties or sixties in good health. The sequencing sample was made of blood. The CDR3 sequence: CSVGGQAFF. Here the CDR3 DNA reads TGCAGCGTTGGGGGGCAAGCTTTCTTT. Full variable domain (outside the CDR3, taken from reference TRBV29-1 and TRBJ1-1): SAVISQKPSRDICQRGTSLTIQCQVDSQVTMMFWYRQQPGQSLTLIATANQGSEATYESGFVIDKFPISRPNLTFSTLTVSNMSPEDSSIYLCSVGGQAFFGQGTRLTVV.